The rows below give T cell receptor beta chains drawn from one sample of a study of sequential checkpoint blockade in melanoma. TCRdb's copy holds only in-frame clones and misses some; the assay was immunoSEQ multiplex PCR. The sample has 9,000 to 10,000 clones; 50% to 75% are singletons. The sequences come from CD8+ T cells sorted from blood (inferred from file names), collected from a patient given nivolumab and ipilimumab in sequence. Every receptor here comes from a human donor with melanoma. Both conserved end residues are part of each CDR3. The order of the fields is D gene, J gene, clone size, V gene, CDR3 protein, CDR3 DNA. A D gene is named only where the DNA matches it firmly. Expanded clones get a size class; other rows say once, few or many, or leave the size out.

TRBD2 | TRBJ2-1 | few | TRBV6-4 | CASSRTSGGSNEQFF | TGTGCCAGCAGTAGGACTAGCGGGGGCAGCAATGAGCAGTTCTTC
. | TRBJ1-5 | few | TRBV28 | CASSFGDASNQPQHF | TGTGCCAGCAGTTTCGGGGATGCTAGCAATCAGCCCCAGCATTTT
. | TRBJ1-1 | . | TRBV11-2 | CASSFGGPNTEAFF | TGTGCCAGCAGCTTCGGGGGGCCCAACACTGAAGCTTTCTTT
. | TRBJ2-7 | once | TRBV9 | CASSADGDGIYEQYF | TGTGCCAGCAGCGCGGACGGGGATGGGATTTACGAGCAGTACTTC
TRBD1 | TRBJ1-2 | few | TRBV7-9 | CASSSDRALFYGYTF | TGTGCCAGCAGCTCAGACAGGGCCCTTTTCTATGGCTACACCTTC
. | TRBJ2-3 | . | TRBV27 | CASTQFREGSPDTQYF | TGTGCCAGCACCCAATTTAGGGAAGGGAGCCCAGATACGCAGTATTTT
. | TRBJ1-4 | medium-sized | TRBV5-6 | CASSLAGPRELFF | TGTGCCAGCAGCTTGGCCGGTCCCAGGGAACTGTTTTTT
. | TRBJ2-7 | . | TRBV4-1 | CASSQGPGEGGSYEQYF | TGCGCCAGCAGCCAAGGGCCCGGGGAGGGGGGATCCTACGAGCAGTACTTC
TRBD1 | TRBJ1-2 | . | TRBV11-2 | CASSFDRGNYGYTF | TGTGCCAGCAGCTTTGACAGGGGGAACTATGGCTACACCTTC
TRBD1 | TRBJ2-7 | few | TRBV19 | CASSIGDSALYEQYF | TGTGCCAGTAGTATTGGGGACAGTGCCCTCTACGAGCAGTACTTC
. | TRBJ2-2 | . | TRBV4-2 | CASSQTPTGDTGELFF | TGTGCCAGCAGCCAAACCCCTACGGGGGACACCGGGGAGCTGTTTTTT
. | TRBJ2-2 | once | TRBV28 | CASSQDYTGELFF | TGTGCCAGCAGCCAAGACTACACCGGGGAGCTGTTTTTT
. | TRBJ2-3 | . | TRBV27 | CASSLQYTDTQYF | TGTGCCAGCAGTTTACAGTACACAGATACGCAGTATTTT
. | TRBJ1-1 | few | TRBV4-3 | CASSQETPGDHTEAFF | TGCGCCAGCAGCCAAGAGACCCCAGGGGATCACACTGAAGCTTTCTTT
. | TRBJ2-2 | . | TRBV4-1 | CASSQGTRVVTGELFF | TGCGCCAGCAGCCAAGGGACCAGGGTGGTCACCGGGGAGCTGTTTTTT
TRBD2 | TRBJ2-7 | . | TRBV9 | CASSVGGGALSYEQYF | TGTGCCAGCAGCGTAGGCGGGGGGGCCCTATCCTACGAGCAGTACTTC
. | TRBJ2-1 | . | TRBV6-6 | CASLLGGNEQFF | TGTGCCAGCCTCCTAGGTGGGAATGAGCAGTTCTTC
. | TRBJ1-5 | . | TRBV4-1 | CASSQEGRAGQPQHF | TGCGCCAGCAGCCAAGAGGGCAGGGCAGGTCAGCCCCAGCATTTT
. | TRBJ1-6 | . | TRBV19 | CASRGGSPLHF | TGTGCCAGTCGAGGAGGTTCACCCCTCCACTTT
TRBD1 | TRBJ2-3 | . | TRBV10-2 | CASSASDRGRDTQYF | TGCGCCAGCAGTGCCAGCGACAGGGGGAGGGATACGCAGTATTTT
. | TRBJ2-7 | . | TRBV10-1 | CASSENPSETAEQYF | TGCGCCAGCAGTGAAAACCCTAGCGAGACAGCCGAGCAGTACTTC
. | TRBJ2-3 | . | TRBV4-3 | CASSQEDFSTDTQYF | TGCGCCAGCAGCCAAGAAGACTTTTCCACAGATACGCAGTATTTT
TRBD1 | TRBJ1-5 | once | TRBV30 | CAWSETGGPYSNQPQHF | TGTGCCTGGAGTGAGACAGGGGGCCCTTATAGCAATCAGCCCCAGCATTTT
. | TRBJ2-5 | . | TRBV19 | CASNPRDKEIQYF | TGTGCCAGTAACCCGAGGGACAAGGAGATCCAGTACTTC
. | TRBJ2-2 | few | TRBV10-3 | CAIRTLYANTGELFF | TGTGCCATCAGGACACTCTACGCGAACACCGGGGAGCTGTTTTTT
TRBD1 | TRBJ1-2 | few | TRBV14 | CASSLTETGGYTF | TGTGCCAGCAGCCTTACAGAGACAGGGGGCTACACCTTC
TRBD2 | TRBJ2-2 | . | TRBV7-2 | CASSPPVGGGRTGELFF | TGTGCCAGCAGCCCCCCCGTGGGGGGAGGGAGGACCGGGGAGCTGTTTTTT
. | TRBJ2-7 | once | TRBV2 | CASSNFPEQYF | TGTGCCAGCAGCAACTTCCCAGAGCAGTACTTC
TRBD1 | TRBJ2-5 | medium-sized | TRBV27 | CASSPLTGVGETQYF | TGTGCCAGCAGCCCACTTACAGGGGTAGGAGAGACCCAGTACTTC
. | TRBJ1-2 | . | TRBV15 | CATSRDWGGEYGYTF | TGTGCCACCAGCAGAGATTGGGGGGGGGAGTATGGCTACACCTTC